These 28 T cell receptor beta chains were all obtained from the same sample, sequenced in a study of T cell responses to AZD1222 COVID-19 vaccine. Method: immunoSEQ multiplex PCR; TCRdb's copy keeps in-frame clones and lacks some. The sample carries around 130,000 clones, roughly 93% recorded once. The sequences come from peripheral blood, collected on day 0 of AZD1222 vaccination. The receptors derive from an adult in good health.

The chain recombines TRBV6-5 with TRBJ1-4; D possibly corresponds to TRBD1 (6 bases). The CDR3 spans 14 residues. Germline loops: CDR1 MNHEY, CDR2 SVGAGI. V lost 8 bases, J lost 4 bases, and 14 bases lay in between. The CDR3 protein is CASHIGQLNEKLFF. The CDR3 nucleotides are TGTGCCAGCCACATAGGACAGCTTAATGAAAAACTGTTTTTT.

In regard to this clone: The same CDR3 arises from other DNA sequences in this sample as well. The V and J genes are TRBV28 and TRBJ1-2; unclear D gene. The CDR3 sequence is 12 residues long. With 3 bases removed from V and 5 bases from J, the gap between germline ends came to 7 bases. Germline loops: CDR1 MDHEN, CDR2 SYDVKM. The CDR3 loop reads CASSLGGYGYTF. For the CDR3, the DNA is TGTGCCAGCAGTTTGGGTGGTTATGGCTACACCTTC.

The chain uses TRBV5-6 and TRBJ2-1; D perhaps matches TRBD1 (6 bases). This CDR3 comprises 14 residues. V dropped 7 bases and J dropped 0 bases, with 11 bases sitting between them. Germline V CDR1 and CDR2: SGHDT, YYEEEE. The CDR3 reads CASREGGSYNEQFF. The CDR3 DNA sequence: TGTGCCAGCCGCGAAGGGGGCTCCTACAATGAGCAGTTCTTC.

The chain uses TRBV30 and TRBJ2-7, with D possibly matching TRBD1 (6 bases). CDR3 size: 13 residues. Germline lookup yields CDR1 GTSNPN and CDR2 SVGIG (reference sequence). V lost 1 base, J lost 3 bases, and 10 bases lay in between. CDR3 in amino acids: CAWSADRNYEQYF. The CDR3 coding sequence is TGTGCCTGGAGTGCAGACAGGAACTACGAGCAGTACTTC.

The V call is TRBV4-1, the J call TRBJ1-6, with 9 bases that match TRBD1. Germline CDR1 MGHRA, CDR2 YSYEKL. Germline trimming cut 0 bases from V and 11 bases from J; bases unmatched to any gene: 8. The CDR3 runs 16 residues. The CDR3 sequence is CASSQDKRTGVTPLHF. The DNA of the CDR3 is TGCGCCAGCAGCCAAGATAAGAGGACAGGGGTTACACCCCTCCACTTT.

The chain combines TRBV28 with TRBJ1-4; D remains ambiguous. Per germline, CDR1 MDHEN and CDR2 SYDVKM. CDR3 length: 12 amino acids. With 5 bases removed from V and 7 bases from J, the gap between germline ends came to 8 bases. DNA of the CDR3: TGTGCCAGCAGTGTGACGGGTGAAAAACTGTTTTTT. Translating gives CASSVTGEKLFF.

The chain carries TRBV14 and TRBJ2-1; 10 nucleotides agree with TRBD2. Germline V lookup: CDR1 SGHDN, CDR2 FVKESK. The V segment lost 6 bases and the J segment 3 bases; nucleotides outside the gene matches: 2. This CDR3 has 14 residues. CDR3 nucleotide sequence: TGTGCCAGCAGTTGGACTAGCGGCTACAATGAGCAGTTCTTC. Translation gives CASSWTSGYNEQFF. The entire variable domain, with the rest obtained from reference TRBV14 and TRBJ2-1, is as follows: EAGVTQFPSHSVIEKGQTVTLRCDPISGHDNLYWYRRVMGKEIKFLLHFVKESKQDESGMPNNRFLAERTGGTYSTLKVQPAELEDSGVYFCASSWTSGYNEQFFGPGTRLTVL.

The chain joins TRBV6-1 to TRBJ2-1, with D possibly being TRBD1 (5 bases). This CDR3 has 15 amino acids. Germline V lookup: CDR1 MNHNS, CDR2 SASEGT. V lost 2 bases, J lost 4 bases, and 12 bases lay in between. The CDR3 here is CASSEWGKEYNEQFF. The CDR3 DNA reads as TGTGCCAGCAGTGAATGGGGCAAGGAATACAATGAGCAGTTCTTC.

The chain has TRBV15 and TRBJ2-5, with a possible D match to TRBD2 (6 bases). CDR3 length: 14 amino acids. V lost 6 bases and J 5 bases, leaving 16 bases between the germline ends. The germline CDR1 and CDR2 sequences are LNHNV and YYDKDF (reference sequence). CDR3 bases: TGTGCCACCAGTCAGAGGAGGGCAGGGGAGACCCAGTACTTC. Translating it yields CATSQRRAGETQYF. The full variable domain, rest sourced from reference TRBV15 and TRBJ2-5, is DAMVIQNPRYQVTQFGKPVTLSCSQTLNHNVMYWYQQKSSQAPKLLFHYYDKDFNNEADTPDNFQSRRPNTSFCFLDIRSPGLGDTAMYLCATSQRRAGETQYFGPGTRLLVL.

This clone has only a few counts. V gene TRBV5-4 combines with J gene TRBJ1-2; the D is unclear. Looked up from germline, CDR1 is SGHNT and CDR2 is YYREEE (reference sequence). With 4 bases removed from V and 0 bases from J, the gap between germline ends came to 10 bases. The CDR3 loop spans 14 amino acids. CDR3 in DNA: TGTGCCAGCAGCAAGGACGTAGCTAACTATGGCTACACCTTC. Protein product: CASSKDVANYGYTF.

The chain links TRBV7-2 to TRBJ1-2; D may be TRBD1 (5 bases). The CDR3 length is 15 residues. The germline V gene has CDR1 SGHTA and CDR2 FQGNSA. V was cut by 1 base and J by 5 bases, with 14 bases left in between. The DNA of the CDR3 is TGTGCCAGCAGCTTAGGGCTTGCAGGGTCATATGGCTACACCTTC. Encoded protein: CASSLGLAGSYGYTF.

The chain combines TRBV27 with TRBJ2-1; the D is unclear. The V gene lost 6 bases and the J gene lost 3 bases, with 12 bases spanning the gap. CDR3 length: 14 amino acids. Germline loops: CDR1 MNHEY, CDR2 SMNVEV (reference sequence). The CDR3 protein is CASSRRLNYNEQFF. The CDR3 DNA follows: TGTGCCAGCAGCCGCCGTCTTAACTACAATGAGCAGTTCTTC.

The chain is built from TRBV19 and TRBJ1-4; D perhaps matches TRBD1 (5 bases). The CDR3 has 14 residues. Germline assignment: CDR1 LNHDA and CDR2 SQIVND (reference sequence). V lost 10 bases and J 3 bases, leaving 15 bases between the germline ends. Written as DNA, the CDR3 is TGTGCCACCTCAGAGGGGCGTTCTAATGAAAAACTGTTTTTT. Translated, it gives CATSEGRSNEKLFF.

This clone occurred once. The CDR3 DNA sequence: TGTGCCAGCAGCTTAGGTAGGGCCTTGAACACTGAAGCTTTCTTT. Translating gives CASSLGRALNTEAFF. The chain has TRBV7-2 and TRBJ1-1; no firm D call. The V gene lost 1 base and the J gene lost 0 bases, with 9 bases spanning the gap. Germline V gene sequence: CDR1 SGHTA, CDR2 FQGNSA. The CDR3 is made up of 15 amino acids.

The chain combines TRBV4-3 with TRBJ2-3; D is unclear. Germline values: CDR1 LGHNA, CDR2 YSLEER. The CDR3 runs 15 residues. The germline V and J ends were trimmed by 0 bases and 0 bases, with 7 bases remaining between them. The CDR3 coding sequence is TGCGCCAGCAGCCAAGATTTCGGTAGCACAGATACGCAGTATTTT. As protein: CASSQDFGSTDTQYF.

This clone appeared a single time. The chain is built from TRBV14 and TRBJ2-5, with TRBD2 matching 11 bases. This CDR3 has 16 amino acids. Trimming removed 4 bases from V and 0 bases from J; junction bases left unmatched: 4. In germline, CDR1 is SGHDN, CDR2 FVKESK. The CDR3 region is CASSLGTSGYQETQYF. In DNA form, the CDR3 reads TGTGCCAGCAGCCTCGGGACTAGCGGATACCAAGAGACCCAGTACTTC.

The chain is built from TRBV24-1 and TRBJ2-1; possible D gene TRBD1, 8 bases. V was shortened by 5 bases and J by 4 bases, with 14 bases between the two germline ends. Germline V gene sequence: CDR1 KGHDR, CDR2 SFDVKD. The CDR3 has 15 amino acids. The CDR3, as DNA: TGTGCCACCAGTGGCACAGGGGGAGGGTACAATGAGCAGTTCTTC. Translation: CATSGTGGGYNEQFF.

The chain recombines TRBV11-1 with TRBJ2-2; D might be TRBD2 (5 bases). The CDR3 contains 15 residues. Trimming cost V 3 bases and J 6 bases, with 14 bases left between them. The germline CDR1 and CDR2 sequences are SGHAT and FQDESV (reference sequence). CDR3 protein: CASSFRERGPGELFF. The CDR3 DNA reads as TGTGCCAGCAGCTTTAGGGAGCGTGGGCCCGGGGAGCTGTTTTTT.

The CDR3 loop reads CASSSPWSGNTIYF. The CDR3 DNA follows: TGTGCCAGCAGCTCACCCTGGTCTGGAAACACCATATATTTT. This rearrangement joins TRBV7-2 to TRBJ1-3, with D uncertain. Trimming left V 4 bases short and J 1 base short, with 8 bases between. Germline V gene lookup returns CDR1 SGHTA and CDR2 FQGNSA. The CDR3 is 14 amino acids.

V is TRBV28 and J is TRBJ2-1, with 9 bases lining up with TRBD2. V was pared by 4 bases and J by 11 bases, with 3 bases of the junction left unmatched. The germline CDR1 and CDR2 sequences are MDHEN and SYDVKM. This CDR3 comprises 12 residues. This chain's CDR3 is CASSSGLAKQFF. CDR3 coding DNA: TGTGCCAGCAGTTCGGGACTAGCTAAGCAGTTCTTC.

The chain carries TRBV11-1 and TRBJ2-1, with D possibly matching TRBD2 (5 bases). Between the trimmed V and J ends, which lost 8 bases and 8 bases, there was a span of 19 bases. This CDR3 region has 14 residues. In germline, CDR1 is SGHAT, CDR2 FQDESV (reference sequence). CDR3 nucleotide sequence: TGTGCCAGCGGCGGAACGGACTCGAACCATGAGCAGTTCTTC. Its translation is CASGGTDSNHEQFF.

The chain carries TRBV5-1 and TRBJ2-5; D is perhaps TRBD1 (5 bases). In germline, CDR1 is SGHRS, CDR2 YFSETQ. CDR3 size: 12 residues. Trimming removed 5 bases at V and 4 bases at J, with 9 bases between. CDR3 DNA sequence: TGCGCCAGCAGTACCCAGGGAGAGACCCAGTACTTC. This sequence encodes CASSTQGETQYF.

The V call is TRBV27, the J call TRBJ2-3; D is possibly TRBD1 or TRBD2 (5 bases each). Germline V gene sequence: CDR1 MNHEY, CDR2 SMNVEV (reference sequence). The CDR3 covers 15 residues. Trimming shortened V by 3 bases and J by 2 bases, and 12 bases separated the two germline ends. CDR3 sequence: CASSFQVGPTDTQYF. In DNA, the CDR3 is TGTGCCAGCAGTTTTCAGGTGGGACCCACAGATACGCAGTATTTT.

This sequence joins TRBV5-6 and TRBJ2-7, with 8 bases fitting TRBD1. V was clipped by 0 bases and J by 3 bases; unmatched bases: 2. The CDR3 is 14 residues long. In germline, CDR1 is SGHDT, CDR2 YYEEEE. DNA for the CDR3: TGTGCCAGCAGCTTGGGGACAGGGTTCTACGAGCAGTACTTC. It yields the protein CASSLGTGFYEQYF.

The CDR3, as DNA: TGCGCCAGCAGCTTGGGACTAGCGGGAGGGCCTTACGGTGAGCAGTTCTTC. Protein: CASSLGLAGGPYGEQFF. The chain combines TRBV5-1 with TRBJ2-1; 14 bases map to TRBD2. Germline V CDR1 and CDR2: SGHRS, YFSETQ. The CDR3 is 17 amino acids. Trimming cost V 0 bases and J 9 bases; bases outside gene matches: 8.

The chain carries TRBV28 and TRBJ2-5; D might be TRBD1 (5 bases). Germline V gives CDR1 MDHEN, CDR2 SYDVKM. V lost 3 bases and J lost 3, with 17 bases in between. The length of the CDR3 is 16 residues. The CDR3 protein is CASSFLTQGPKETQYF. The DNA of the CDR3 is TGTGCCAGCAGTTTCCTCACCCAGGGCCCCAAAGAGACCCAGTACTTC.

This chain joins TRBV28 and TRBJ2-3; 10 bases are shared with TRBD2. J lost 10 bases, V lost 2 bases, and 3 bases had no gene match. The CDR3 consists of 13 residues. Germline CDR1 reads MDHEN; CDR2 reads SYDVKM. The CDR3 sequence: CASSLLAGVAQYF. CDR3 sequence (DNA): TGTGCCAGCAGTTTACTAGCGGGAGTGGCGCAGTATTTT. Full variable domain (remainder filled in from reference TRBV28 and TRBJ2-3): DVKVTQSSRYLVKRTGEKVFLECVQDMDHENMFWYRQDPGLGLRLIYFSYDVKMKEKGDIPEGYSVSREKKERFSLILESASTNQTSMYLCASSLLAGVAQYFGPGTRLTVL.

The CDR3 loop is CASSPRGTGGYGYTF. CDR3 sequence (DNA): TGTGCCAGCAGCCCCAGAGGGACAGGGGGCTATGGCTACACCTTC. V is TRBV7-2 and J is TRBJ1-2; 11 nucleotides match TRBD1. Germline V gene sequence: CDR1 SGHTA, CDR2 FQGNSA. V dropped 5 bases and J dropped 4; count of bases not matched to a gene: 6. This CDR3 region has 15 residues.